The rows below give T cell receptor beta chains drawn from one sample of a study of CD8 T cells in Susac syndrome. From the immunoSEQ multiplex PCR reads, TCRdb called clonotypes with MiXCR, one entry per CDR3 protein. The profile shows approximately 65,000 distinct CDR3 sequences, around nine tenths of them singletons. The sequencing input was CD8+ T cells from PBMCs. Receptors originate from a human donor in good health. Each CDR3 is given without its conserved first and last residue. Each record gives: CDR3 protein, V gene.

cdr3_aa: ASSYSVAGNTIY
v_call: TRBV19

cdr3_aa: ASSPTGAGGLVTYEQY
v_call: TRBV7-9

cdr3_aa: ASSFLESRDRGILSVTEAF
v_call: TRBV5-1

cdr3_aa: ASSLGGGLNEQF
v_call: TRBV7-9

cdr3_aa: SADRGRDYNEQF
v_call: TRBV20-1

cdr3_aa: ASSLSPGGLGPQH
v_call: TRBV27

cdr3_aa: ASSYGSSGADTQY
v_call: TRBV6-5

cdr3_aa: ASSPWGTDTQY
v_call: TRBV5-1

cdr3_aa: ASSLSSYQGITDTQY
v_call: TRBV7-2

cdr3_aa: ASSQDSRGDEQF
v_call: TRBV4-3

cdr3_aa: AISAGGARAYNEQF
v_call: TRBV10-3

cdr3_aa: ASSVEHSYTGELF
v_call: TRBV9

cdr3_aa: ASSIGLAGGYEQF
v_call: TRBV6-5

cdr3_aa: SVDRNYGYT
v_call: TRBV29-1

cdr3_aa: ASSYGLQETQY
v_call: TRBV6-5

cdr3_aa: ASSGNREADTQY
v_call: TRBV5-1

cdr3_aa: ASSPIVKWYSNYGYT
v_call: TRBV4-1

cdr3_aa: ASSPLSRTTEAF
v_call: TRBV5-5

cdr3_aa: ASSYSVQGNYGYT
v_call: TRBV6-5

cdr3_aa: SVDTIGIDGYT
v_call: TRBV29-1

cdr3_aa: ASSFGAGGPADTQY
v_call: TRBV6-5

cdr3_aa: SAVRGGYEQY
v_call: TRBV29-1

cdr3_aa: ASSLVGLTDTQY
v_call: TRBV28

cdr3_aa: ASSLSGQGAQGYT
v_call: TRBV27

cdr3_aa: ASSYTSGGFDEQF
v_call: TRBV5-4

cdr3_aa: ASSLVVGTGGMAQY
v_call: TRBV7-2

cdr3_aa: ASSHDPETGGEQPQH
v_call: TRBV4-2

cdr3_aa: ASSHPTSGSADTQY
v_call: TRBV4-1

cdr3_aa: ASSRAGEAGNTIY
v_call: TRBV12-3/TRBV12-4

cdr3_aa: ASSPLPDRDEQY
v_call: TRBV6-5

cdr3_aa: ASSLLPGQISYNEQF
v_call: TRBV5-4

cdr3_aa: ASSLWSGGAPELF
v_call: TRBV13

cdr3_aa: ASSQGATFDEQF
v_call: TRBV4-3

cdr3_aa: ASSQDEETGGSYEQY
v_call: TRBV4-1

cdr3_aa: SARDGRTLPPQH
v_call: TRBV20-1

cdr3_aa: ASSSGPSNYNEQF
v_call: TRBV7-7

cdr3_aa: ASSATVNTGELF
v_call: TRBV7-3

cdr3_aa: ASSLNRGGSYEQY
v_call: TRBV5-1

cdr3_aa: ASSSSPGRHNEQF
v_call: TRBV7-9

cdr3_aa: ASSMPRVDDEQY
v_call: TRBV5-6

cdr3_aa: ASSFSGDTQY
v_call: TRBV4-1